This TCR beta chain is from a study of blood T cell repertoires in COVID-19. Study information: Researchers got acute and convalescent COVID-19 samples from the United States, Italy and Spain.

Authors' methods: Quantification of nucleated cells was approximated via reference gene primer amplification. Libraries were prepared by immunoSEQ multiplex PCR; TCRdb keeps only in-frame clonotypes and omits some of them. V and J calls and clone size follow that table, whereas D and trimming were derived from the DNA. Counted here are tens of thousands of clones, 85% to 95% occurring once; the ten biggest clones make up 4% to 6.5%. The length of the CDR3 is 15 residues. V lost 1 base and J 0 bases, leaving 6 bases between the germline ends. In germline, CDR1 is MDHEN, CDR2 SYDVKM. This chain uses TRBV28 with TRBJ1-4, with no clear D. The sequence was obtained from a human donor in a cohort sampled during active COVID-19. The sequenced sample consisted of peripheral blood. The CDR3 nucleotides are TGTGCCAGCAGTTTATTTATAACAACTAATGAAAAACTGTTTTTT. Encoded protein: CASSLFITTNEKLFF.